This TCR beta chain was sequenced for a study of OX40 agonist ivuxolimab in advanced cancers. About the study as a whole: Ivuxolimab was a fully human IgG2 agonistic monoclonal antibody targeting the costimulatory receptor OX40 (CD134). The purpose of peripheral TCRbeta sequencing was to test whether ivuxolimab changed TCR sequence diversity and led to clonal T-cell expansion. The dose-escalation cohort was 80% to 90% male with a mean age of about 65 years, ranging from roughly 23 to 90. Intravenous ivuxolimab was administered to patients every 2 weeks at six dose levels: 0.01, 0.1, 0.3, 1.5, 3 and 10 mg/kg. The paper describes the monotherapy dose-escalation part (N = 52 patients) of the phase I trial of ivuxolimab. Partial responses were achieved by three dose-escalation patients, of whom one had hepatocellular carcinoma and two had cutaneous melanoma. Of the approximately 50 patients in dose escalation, about 19 had hepatocellular carcinoma, some 15 had melanoma, 9 had renal cell carcinoma and 9 had head and neck cancer. Patients were allowed to have had prior anti-PD-1, anti-PD-L1 or anti-CTLA-4 therapy, and approximately 40% of the dose-escalation patients had been treated with checkpoint inhibitors.

Findings and caveats that apply to the study as a whole: After ivuxolimab, expanded clones were on average more numerous among CD8+ T cells than among CD4+ T cells. Which antigens the clonally expanded peripheral T cells were specific for was not determined. In the 0.1-3.0 mg/kg groups, partial responders were among the patients with the lowest normalized peripheral clonal expansion, particularly in CD8+ T cells. Clonal expansion of both CD4+ and CD8+ blood T cells was observed from baseline to week 6 at doses 0.1 to 3.0 mg/kg. Low levels of normalized T-cell clonal expansion were also shown by some nonresponding patients.

Genomic DNA was extracted from sorted cells for sequencing of the TCRbeta CDR3 region. TCRbeta CDR3 regions were sequenced using the immunoSEQ Assay. Sourced from immuneACCESS, this table was stored by TCRdb with only in-frame sequences that have V and J called. A share of the clones is absent; for the studies checked, an unresolved V gene accounts for under half, and the remainder has no known explanation. Counted in this sample were 70,000 to 90,000 clones; approximately 84% of them appeared once. The ten top clones hold approximately 7% of the sample. Patients with autoimmune disease history or receiving systemic immunosuppression were excluded from the trial. Peripheral blood for TCR sequencing was collected from all dose cohorts at baseline, on cycle 4 day 1, and on cycle 7 day 1. The samples were drawn from a first-in-human, open-label, multicenter phase I dose-escalation trial of ivuxolimab. Adults with locally advanced or metastatic head and neck squamous cell, hepatocellular, melanoma or renal cell carcinoma were enrolled in the trial. Before TCR sequencing, CD4+ T cells and CD8+ T cells were sorted from peripheral blood as separate populations.

According to the germline V gene, CDR1 reads SGHRS and CDR2 reads YFSETQ. Trimming costs V 2 bases and J 3 bases, and their ends lie 11 bases apart. The CDR3, from cysteine to phenylalanine, totals 14 residues. Just the 42-base CDR3 DNA is kept, in frame starting at base 1. Turning to this clone: It has no known antigen specificity. No base quality values were provided; no much bigger clone lies one nucleotide off.

Sequencing was performed on CD4+ or CD8+ T cells sorted from blood, taken in a trial of the OX40 agonist ivuxolimab. The sequence derives from an adult with an advanced solid tumor such as melanoma, head and neck, liver or kidney cancer. The sequence is built from TRBV5-1 and TRBJ1-1; matching of 5 bases hints at TRBD1 as the D gene. The CDR3 is CASSFGGGDTEAFF. The DNA sequence is as follows: TGCGCCAGCAGCTTTGGGGGAGGGGACACTGAAGCTTTCTTT.